What follows describes a single TCR beta chain. This sample stems from a study of control samples from healthy donors and cancer patients. The CDR3 runs to 14 residues. Per the germline V gene, CDR1 is LGHDT and CDR2 is YNNKEL (reference sequence). With V trimmed by 2 bases and J by 6 bases, 6 bases remained unmatched. Produced via immunoSEQ multiplex PCR; TCRdb's table is partial and in-frame only. Among more than 50,000 clones, 95% to 97% were seen once, and the ten largest hold 0.95% to 1.4%. The sequence derives from a woman in her late teens or twenties in good health. The sequencing input was blood. This rearrangement joins TRBV3-1 (or the pseudogene TRBV3-2) to TRBJ2-7; 8 bases fit TRBD1. For the CDR3, the DNA is TGTGCCAGCAGCCAACGGACAGGGTCTAGCGAGCAGTACTTC. Its protein is CASSQRTGSSEQYF.